The 2 T cell receptor beta chains reported below all come from one sample, sequenced in a study of vaccination effects on CD4 cells after COVID-19. Which antigens these TCRs recognize remains unknown. The culture ran for roughly ten days before CD4+ T cells were isolated. Some clones are missing from TCRdb's copy, which holds only in-frame ones; the method was immunoSEQ multiplex PCR. The table lists 45,000 or so clones, about 80% of them singletons. The source material was CD4+ T cells from PBMCs cultured without peptide, sampled before COVID-19 vaccination. Receptors were obtained from a human donor who had a prior SARS-CoV-2 infection.

This clone turned up a few times. The chain recombines TRBV19 with TRBJ1-2; 7 nucleotides line up with TRBD1. From germline, CDR1 is LNHDA and CDR2 SQIVND (reference sequence). CDR3 size: 15 residues. V dropped 3 bases and J dropped 4; count of bases not matched to a gene: 8. The CDR3 bases are TGTGCCAGTAGTATTGTCGCAGGGGGAGGCTATGGCTACACCTTC. This encodes CASSIVAGGGYGYTF.

This chain links TRBV5-1 with TRBJ1-1, with D unclear. Germline lookup yields CDR1 SGHRS and CDR2 YFSETQ. This CDR3 is built from 13 residues. Trimming shortened V by 2 bases and J by 5 bases, and 10 bases separated the two germline ends. The DNA for the CDR3 is TGCGCCAGCAGCTTCGAGGGAGCAACTGAAGCTTTCTTT. This codes for CASSFEGATEAFF. Complete variable domain (other parts from reference TRBV5-1 and TRBJ1-1): KAGVTQTPRYLIKTRGQQVTLSCSPISGHRSVSWYQQTPGQGLQFLFEYFSETQRNKGNFPGRFSGRQFSNSRSEMNVSTLELGDSALYLCASSFEGATEAFFGQGTRLTVV.